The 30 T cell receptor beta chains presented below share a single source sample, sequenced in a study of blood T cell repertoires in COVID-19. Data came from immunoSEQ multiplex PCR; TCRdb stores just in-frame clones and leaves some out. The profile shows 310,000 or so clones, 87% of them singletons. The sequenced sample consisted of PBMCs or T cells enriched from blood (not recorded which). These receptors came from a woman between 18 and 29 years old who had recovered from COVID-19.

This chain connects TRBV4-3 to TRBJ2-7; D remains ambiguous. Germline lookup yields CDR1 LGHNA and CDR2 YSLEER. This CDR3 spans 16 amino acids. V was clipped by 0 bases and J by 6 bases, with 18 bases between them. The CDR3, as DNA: TGCGCCAGCAGCCAAGATCTGGCCACACATCTTGCCGAGCAGTACTTC. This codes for CASSQDLATHLAEQYF.

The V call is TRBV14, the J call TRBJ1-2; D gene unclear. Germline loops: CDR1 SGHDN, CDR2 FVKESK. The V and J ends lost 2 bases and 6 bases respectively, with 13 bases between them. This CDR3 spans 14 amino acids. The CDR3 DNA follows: TGTGCCAGCAGCCAATTAATCGGGAATCATGGCTACACCTTC. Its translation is CASSQLIGNHGYTF.

The CDR3 coding sequence is TGTGCCAGCAGTTTATCGGCACTAGCGGGGATAAACAATGAGCAGTTCTTC. This encodes CASSLSALAGINNEQFF. The genes are TRBV27 and TRBJ2-1, with 10 bases lining up with TRBD2. V lost 0 bases, J lost 5 bases, and 7 bases stayed unmatched. Germline assignment: CDR1 MNHEY and CDR2 SMNVEV (reference sequence). The length of the CDR3 is 17 residues.

The CDR3 coding sequence is TGCAGCGCCTCCCGAGCGGAGAGCTACGAGCAGTACTTC. Translating gives CSASRAESYEQYF. V and J are TRBV29-1 and TRBJ2-7, with D maybe TRBD2 (5 bases). The V and J ends lost 7 bases and 3 bases respectively, with 16 bases between them. Germline values: CDR1 SQVTM, CDR2 ANQGSEA. This CDR3 has 13 residues.

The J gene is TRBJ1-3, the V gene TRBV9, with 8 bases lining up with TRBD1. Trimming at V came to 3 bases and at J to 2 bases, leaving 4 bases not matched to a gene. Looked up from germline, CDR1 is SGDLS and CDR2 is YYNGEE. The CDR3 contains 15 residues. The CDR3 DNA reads TGTGCCAGCAGCGCACCGGACAGGGCTGGAAACACCATATATTTT. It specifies CASSAPDRAGNTIYF.

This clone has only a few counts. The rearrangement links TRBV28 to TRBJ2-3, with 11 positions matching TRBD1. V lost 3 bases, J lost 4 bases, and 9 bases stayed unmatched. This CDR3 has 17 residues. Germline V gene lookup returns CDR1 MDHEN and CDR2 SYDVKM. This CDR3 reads CASSLARDRGYSDTQYF. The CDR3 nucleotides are TGTGCCAGCAGTTTGGCCCGGGACAGGGGGTACTCAGATACGCAGTATTTT.

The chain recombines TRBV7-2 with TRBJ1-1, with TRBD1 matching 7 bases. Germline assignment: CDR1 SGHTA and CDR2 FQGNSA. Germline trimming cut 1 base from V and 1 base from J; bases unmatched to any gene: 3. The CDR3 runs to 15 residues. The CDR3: CASSLVWTGNTEAFF. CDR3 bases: TGTGCCAGCAGCTTAGTATGGACAGGGAACACTGAAGCTTTCTTT. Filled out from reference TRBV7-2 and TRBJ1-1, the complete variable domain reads GAGVSQSPSNKVTEKGKDVELRCDPISGHTALYWYRQSLGQGLEFLIYFQGNSAPDKSGLPSDRFSAERTGGSVSTLTIQRTQQEDSAVYLCASSLVWTGNTEAFFGQGTRLTVV.

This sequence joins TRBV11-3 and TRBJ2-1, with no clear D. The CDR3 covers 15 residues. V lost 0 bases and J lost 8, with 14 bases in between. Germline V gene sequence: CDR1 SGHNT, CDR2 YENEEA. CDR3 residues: CASSLDLRWVDEQFF. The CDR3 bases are TGTGCCAGCAGCTTAGATCTCAGGTGGGTCGATGAGCAGTTCTTC.

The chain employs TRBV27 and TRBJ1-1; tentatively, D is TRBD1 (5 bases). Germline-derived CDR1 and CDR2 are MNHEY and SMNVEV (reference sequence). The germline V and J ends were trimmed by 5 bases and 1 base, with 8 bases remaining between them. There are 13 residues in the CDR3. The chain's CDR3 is CASSQGRNTEAFF. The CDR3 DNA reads TGTGCCAGCAGTCAGGGTAGGAACACTGAAGCTTTCTTT.

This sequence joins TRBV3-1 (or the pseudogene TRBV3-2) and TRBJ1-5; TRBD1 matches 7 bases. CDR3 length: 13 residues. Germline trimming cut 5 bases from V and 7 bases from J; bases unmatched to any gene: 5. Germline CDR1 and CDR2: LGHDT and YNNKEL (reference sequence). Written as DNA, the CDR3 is TGTGCCAGCAGCTCCACAGGGGACCAGCCCCAGCATTTT. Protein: CASSSTGDQPQHF.

CDR3 DNA: TGCGCCAGCCCGCTGGAGGTGACTGCTACCAACACTGAAGCTTTCTTT. Translated, it gives CASPLEVTATNTEAFF. V is TRBV23-1 and J is TRBJ1-1; D remains ambiguous. TRBV23-1 is given ORF status, its function remaining uncertain. The CDR3 is 16 amino acids. V shed 8 bases and J shed 2 bases, with 21 bases lying between them.

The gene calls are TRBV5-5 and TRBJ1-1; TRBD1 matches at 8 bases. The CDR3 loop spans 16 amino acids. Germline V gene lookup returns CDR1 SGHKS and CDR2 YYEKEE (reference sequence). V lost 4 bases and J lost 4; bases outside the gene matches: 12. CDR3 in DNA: TGTGCCAGCAGCATCGCAGGGGGCCCCTCCAGCACTGAAGCTTTCTTT. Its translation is CASSIAGGPSSTEAFF. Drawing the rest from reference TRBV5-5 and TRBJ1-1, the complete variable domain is DAGVTQSPTHLIKTRGQQVTLRCSPISGHKSVSWYQQVLGQGPQFIFQYYEKEERGRGNFPDRFSARQFPNYSSELNVNALLLGDSALYLCASSIAGGPSSTEAFFGQGTRLTVV.

The CDR3 is CASSLGERGGRSEQFF. CDR3 nucleotide sequence: TGTGCCAGCAGCTTGGGCGAGCGGGGGGGCAGGAGTGAGCAGTTCTTC. This chain joins TRBV5-4 and TRBJ2-1; 10 bases agree with TRBD2. CDR1 is SGHNT and CDR2 is YYREEE in the germline V gene (reference sequence). Trimming at V came to 0 bases and at J to 9 bases, leaving 9 bases not matched to a gene. CDR3 length equals 16 residues. Full variable domain (rest looked up from reference TRBV5-4 and TRBJ2-1): ETGVTQSPTHLIKTRGQQVTLRCSSQSGHNTVSWYQQALGQGPQFIFQYYREEENGRGNFPPRFSGLQFPNYSSELNVNALELDDSALYLCASSLGERGGRSEQFFGPGTRLTVL.

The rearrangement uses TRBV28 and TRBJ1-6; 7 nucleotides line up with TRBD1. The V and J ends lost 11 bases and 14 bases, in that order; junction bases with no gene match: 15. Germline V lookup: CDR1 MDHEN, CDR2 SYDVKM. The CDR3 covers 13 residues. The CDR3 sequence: CAANTGDGRTLHF. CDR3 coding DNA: TGTGCCGCAAACACAGGGGACGGCAGGACCCTCCACTTT.

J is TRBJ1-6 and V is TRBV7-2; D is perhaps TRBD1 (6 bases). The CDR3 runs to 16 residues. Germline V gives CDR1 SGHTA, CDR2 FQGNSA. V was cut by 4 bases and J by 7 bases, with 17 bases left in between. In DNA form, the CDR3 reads TGTGCCAGCAGCTCAGGGGCACCAGCGATAAATTCACCCCTCCACTTT. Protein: CASSSGAPAINSPLHF.

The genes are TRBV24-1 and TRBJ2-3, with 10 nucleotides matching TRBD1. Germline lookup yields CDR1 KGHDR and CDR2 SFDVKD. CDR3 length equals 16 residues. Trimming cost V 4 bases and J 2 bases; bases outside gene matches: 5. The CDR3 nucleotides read TGTGCCACCAGTGACCCGGGACAGGGGAACACAGATACGCAGTATTTT. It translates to CATSDPGQGNTDTQYF.

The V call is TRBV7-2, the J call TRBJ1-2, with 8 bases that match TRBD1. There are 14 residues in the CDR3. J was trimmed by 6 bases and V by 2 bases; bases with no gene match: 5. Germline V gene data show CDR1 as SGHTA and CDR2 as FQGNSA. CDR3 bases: TGTGCCAGCAGCTTACAGGGGGCGGGTGATGGCTACACCTTC. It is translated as CASSLQGAGDGYTF.

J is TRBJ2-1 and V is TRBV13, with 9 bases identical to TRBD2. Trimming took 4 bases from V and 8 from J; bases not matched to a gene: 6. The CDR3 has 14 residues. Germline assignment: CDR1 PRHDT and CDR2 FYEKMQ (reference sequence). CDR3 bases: TGTGCCAGCAGCTGGGGACTAGCTGGCGATGAGCAGTTCTTC. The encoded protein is CASSWGLAGDEQFF.

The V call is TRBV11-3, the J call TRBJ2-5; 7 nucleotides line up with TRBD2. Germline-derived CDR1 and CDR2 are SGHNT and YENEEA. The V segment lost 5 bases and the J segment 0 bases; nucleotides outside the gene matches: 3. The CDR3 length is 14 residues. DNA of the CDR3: TGTGCCAGCAGCGGGGGGGGGTACCAAGAGACCCAGTACTTC. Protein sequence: CASSGGGYQETQYF.

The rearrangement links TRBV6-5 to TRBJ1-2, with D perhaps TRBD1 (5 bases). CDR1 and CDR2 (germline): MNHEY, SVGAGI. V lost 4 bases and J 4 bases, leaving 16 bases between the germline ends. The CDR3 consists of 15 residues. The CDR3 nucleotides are TGTGCCAGCAGTTTGGTCGGGGGAGGTGGCTATGGCTACACCTTC. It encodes CASSLVGGGGYGYTF.

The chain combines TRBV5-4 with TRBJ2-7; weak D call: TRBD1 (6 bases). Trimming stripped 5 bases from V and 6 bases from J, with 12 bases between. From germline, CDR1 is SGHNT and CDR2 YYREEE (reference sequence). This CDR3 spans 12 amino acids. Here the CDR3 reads CASSPTGSEQYF. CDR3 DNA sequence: TGTGCCAGCAGTCCCACAGGGTCCGAGCAGTACTTC.

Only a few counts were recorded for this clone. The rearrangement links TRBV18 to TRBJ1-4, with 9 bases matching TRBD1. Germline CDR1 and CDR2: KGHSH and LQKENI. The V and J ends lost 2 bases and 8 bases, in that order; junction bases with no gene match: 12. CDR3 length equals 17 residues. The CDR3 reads CASSPTPSGQGREKLFF. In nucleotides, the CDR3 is TGTGCCAGCTCACCAACTCCTTCTGGACAGGGGCGAGAAAAACTGTTTTTT.

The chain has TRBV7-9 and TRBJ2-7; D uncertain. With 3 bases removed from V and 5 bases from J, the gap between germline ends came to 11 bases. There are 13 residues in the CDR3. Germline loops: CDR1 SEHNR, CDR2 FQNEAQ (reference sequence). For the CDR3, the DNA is TGTGCCAGCAGCTTGTATTTCCCCCACGAGCAGTACTTC. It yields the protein CASSLYFPHEQYF.

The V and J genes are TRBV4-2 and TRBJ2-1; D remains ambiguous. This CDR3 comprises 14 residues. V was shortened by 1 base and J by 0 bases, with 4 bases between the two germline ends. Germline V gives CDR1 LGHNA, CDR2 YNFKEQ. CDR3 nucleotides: TGTGCCAGCAGCCAAGGCTACTCCTACAATGAGCAGTTCTTC. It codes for CASSQGYSYNEQFF.

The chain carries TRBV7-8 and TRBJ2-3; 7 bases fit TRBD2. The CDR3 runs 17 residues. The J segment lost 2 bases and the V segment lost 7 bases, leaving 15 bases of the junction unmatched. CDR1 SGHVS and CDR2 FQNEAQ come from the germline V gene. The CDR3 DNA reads TGTGCCAGCACCGTCCCCACCGGCGGGAGAGTCACAGATACGCAGTATTTT. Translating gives CASTVPTGGRVTDTQYF. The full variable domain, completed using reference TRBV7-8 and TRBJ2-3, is GAGVSQSPRYKVAKRGQDVALRCDPISGHVSLFWYQQALGQGPEFLTYFQNEAQLDKSGLPSDRFFAERPEGSVSTLKIQRTQQEDSAVYLCASTVPTGGRVTDTQYFGPGTRLTVL.

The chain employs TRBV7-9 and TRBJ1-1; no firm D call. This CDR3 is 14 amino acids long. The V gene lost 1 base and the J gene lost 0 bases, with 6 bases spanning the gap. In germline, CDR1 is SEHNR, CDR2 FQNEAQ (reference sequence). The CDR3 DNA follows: TGTGCCAGCAGCTTAGACGGAGTGAACACTGAAGCTTTCTTT. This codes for CASSLDGVNTEAFF.

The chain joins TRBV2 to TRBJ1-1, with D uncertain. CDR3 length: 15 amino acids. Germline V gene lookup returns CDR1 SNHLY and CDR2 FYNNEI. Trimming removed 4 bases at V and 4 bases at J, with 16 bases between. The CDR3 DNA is TGTGCCAGCAGTGGCAACCTTTTTGAGATCACTGAAGCTTTCTTT. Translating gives CASSGNLFEITEAFF.

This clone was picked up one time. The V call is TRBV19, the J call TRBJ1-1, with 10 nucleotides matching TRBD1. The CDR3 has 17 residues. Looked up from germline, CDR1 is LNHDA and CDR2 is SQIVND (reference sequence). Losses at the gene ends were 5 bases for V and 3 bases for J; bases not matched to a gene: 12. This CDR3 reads CASSRPPGQGRDTEAFF. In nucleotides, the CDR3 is TGTGCCAGTAGTCGACCGCCGGGACAGGGGAGGGACACTGAAGCTTTCTTT. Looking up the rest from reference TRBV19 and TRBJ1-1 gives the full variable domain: DGGITQSPKYLFRKEGQNVTLSCEQNLNHDAMYWYRQDPGQGLRLIYYSQIVNDFQKGDIAEGYSVSREKKESFPLTVTSAQKNPTAFYLCASSRPPGQGRDTEAFFGQGTRLTVV.

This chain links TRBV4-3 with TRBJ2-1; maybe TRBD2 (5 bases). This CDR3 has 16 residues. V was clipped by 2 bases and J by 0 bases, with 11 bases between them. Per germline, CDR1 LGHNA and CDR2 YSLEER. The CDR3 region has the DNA TGCGCCAGCAGCCAAAGTACGGACTCCTCCTACAATGAGCAGTTCTTC. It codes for CASSQSTDSSYNEQFF.

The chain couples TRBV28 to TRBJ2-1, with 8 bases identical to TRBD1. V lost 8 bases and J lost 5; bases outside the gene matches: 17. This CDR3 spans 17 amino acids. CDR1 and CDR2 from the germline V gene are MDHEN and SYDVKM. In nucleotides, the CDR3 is TGTGCCAGCCCATCCTCATCAGGGGGCGACGGGAACAATGAGCAGTTCTTC. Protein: CASPSSSGGDGNNEQFF.